A selection of T cell receptor beta chains follows, all from one sample in a study of cytomegalovirus exposure and HLA in healthy donors. Data came from immunoSEQ multiplex PCR; TCRdb stores just in-frame clones and leaves some out. The sample includes fewer than 100,000 clones, roughly 80% of them seen just once. Specimen: PBMCs. Every receptor here comes from a male donor in good health and CMV-seronegative. Each CDR3 is given with its conserved first and last residue. The order of the fields is V gene, D gene, clone size, J gene, CDR3 protein, CDR3 DNA. D genes are given only for firm matches. The size field is filled for only some rows; it gives once, few, many or a size class.

>TRBV25-1|-|few|TRBJ1-1
CASSASENTEAFF
TGTGCCAGCAGTGCTTCAGAGAACACTGAAGCTTTCTTT
>TRBV5-1|-|once|TRBJ1-6
CASRQTNSPLHF
TGCGCCAGCAGGCAGACAAATTCACCCCTCCACTTT
>TRBV14|-|-|TRBJ2-1
CASSQGQDNEQFF
TGTGCCAGCAGCCAAGGACAGGACAATGAGCAGTTCTTC
>TRBV9|TRBD1|few|TRBJ1-5
CASSVPRQGVHQPQHF
TGTGCCAGCAGCGTACCCCGACAGGGGGTGCATCAGCCCCAGCATTTT
>TRBV29-1|TRBD1|-|TRBJ2-7
CSPPGQGTHEQYF
TGCAGCCCCCCGGGACAGGGGACCCACGAGCAGTACTTC
>TRBV6-5|-|-|TRBJ1-2
CASSYSGGGYGYTF
TGTGCCAGCAGTTACTCGGGCGGGGGCTATGGCTACACCTTC
>TRBV5-4|-|-|TRBJ2-7
CASSLFQGPYEQYF
TGTGCCAGCAGCTTGTTTCAGGGGCCCTACGAGCAGTACTTC
>TRBV28|-|-|TRBJ1-1
CASTLGGFRTEAFF
TGTGCCAGCACTCTGGGAGGGTTCAGGACTGAAGCTTTCTTT
>TRBV2|-|-|TRBJ1-3
CASSEARQPSGNTIYF
TGTGCCAGCAGTGAGGCGAGGCAGCCCTCTGGAAACACCATATATTTT
>TRBV10-2|-|-|TRBJ2-1
CASRNHETLGGEQFF
TGCGCCAGCAGGAACCACGAAACCTTAGGGGGTGAGCAGTTCTTC
>TRBV11-1|-|-|TRBJ2-1
CASGQLDEQFF
TGTGCCAGCGGGCAGCTCGATGAGCAGTTCTTC
>TRBV19|-|-|TRBJ1-1
CASSRGDTEAFF
TGTGCCAGTAGTCGGGGAGACACTGAAGCTTTCTTT
>TRBV29-1|-|-|TRBJ2-7
CSVYPDSNHLEQYF
TGCAGCGTTTACCCCGACTCCAACCACCTCGAGCAGTACTTC
>TRBV28|-|-|TRBJ1-2
CASSRPNRAGYGYTF
TGTGCCAGCAGCCGACCAAACAGGGCTGGCTATGGCTACACCTTC
>TRBV5-1|TRBD1|-|TRBJ1-2
CASSRDSPYGYPF
TGCGCCAGCAGCCGGGACAGCCCGTATGGCTACCCCTTC
>TRBV15|-|once|TRBJ2-7
CATSRGWEPSYEQYF
TGTGCCACCAGCAGAGGTTGGGAGCCCTCCTACGAGCAGTACTTC
>TRBV6-6|-|-|TRBJ1-1
CASSLQFPATEAFF
TGTGCCAGCAGCCTACAGTTCCCGGCCACTGAAGCTTTCTTT
>TRBV30|TRBD2|few|TRBJ2-3
CAWSSRGGTTDTQYF
TGTGCCTGGAGCTCCCGGGGGGGGACCACAGATACGCAGTATTTT
>TRBV27|-|-|TRBJ1-2
CASRDSSRFVGYTF
TGTGCCAGCAGGGACAGCAGCAGGTTTGTTGGCTACACCTTC
>TRBV18|-|few|TRBJ2-7
CASSSEFYEQYF
TGTGCCAGCTCTTCCGAATTCTACGAGCAGTACTTC
>TRBV25-1|TRBD1|once|TRBJ2-5
CASAWGQYQETQYF
TGTGCCAGCGCTTGGGGACAGTACCAAGAGACCCAGTACTTC
>TRBV6-1|-|-|TRBJ1-5
CASSETGSNQPQHF
TGTGCCAGCAGCGAGACAGGTAGCAATCAGCCCCAGCATTTT
>TRBV18|TRBD2|-|TRBJ2-1
CASSPATSGRAGNEQFF
TGTGCCAGCTCCCCGGCAACCAGCGGGAGGGCCGGTAATGAGCAGTTCTTC
>TRBV6-6|TRBD1|once|TRBJ1-4
CASSYFSGGDEKLFF
TGTGCCAGCAGTTACTTTTCAGGGGGCGATGAAAAACTGTTTTTT
>TRBV5-4|-|-|TRBJ2-1
CASSLGASSYNEQFF
TGTGCCAGCAGCTTGGGGGCCAGCTCCTACAATGAGCAGTTCTTC
>TRBV28|TRBD1|once|TRBJ2-5
CASSLGQGDQETQYF
TGTGCCAGCAGTTTGGGACAGGGGGACCAAGAGACCCAGTACTTC
>TRBV30|TRBD2|-|TRBJ2-3
CAWTGGSRVGDTQYF
TGTGCCTGGACGGGCGGGAGTAGGGTTGGAGATACGCAGTATTTT
>TRBV4-1|TRBD1|-|TRBJ2-7
CASSHRDREVYEQYF
TGCGCCAGCAGTCATCGGGACAGGGAGGTTTACGAGCAGTACTTC
>TRBV5-1|-|-|TRBJ1-2
CASSSTGTTYGYTF
TGCGCCAGCAGCTCGACCGGGACAACCTATGGCTACACCTTC
>TRBV5-1|-|-|TRBJ1-2
CASGPGTGVGYTF
TGCGCCAGTGGGCCCGGGACGGGGGTAGGCTACACCTTC
>TRBV28|-|few|TRBJ1-5
CASRPYARTIGNQPQHF
TGTGCCAGCAGACCTTATGCCCGGACTATCGGCAATCAGCCCCAGCATTTT
>TRBV19|-|few|TRBJ2-7
CASSQDSITYEQYF
TGTGCCAGTAGTCAAGACAGTATAACCTACGAGCAGTACTTC
>TRBV18|TRBD1|few|TRBJ1-4
CASSPRGQGINEKLFF
TGTGCCAGCTCACCACGTGGACAGGGCATTAATGAAAAACTGTTTTTT
>TRBV9|TRBD2|-|TRBJ2-2
CASSGRLAGPGTGELFF
TGTGCCAGCAGCGGAAGACTAGCGGGACCGGGCACCGGGGAGCTGTTTTTT
>TRBV6-1|-|-|TRBJ1-6
CASNLDRMDSPLHF
TGTGCCAGCAACCTAGACAGAATGGATTCACCCCTCCACTTT
>TRBV30|-|-|TRBJ1-5
CAWSRTAEPQHF
TGTGCCTGGAGTCGGACAGCGGAGCCCCAGCATTTT
>TRBV27|TRBD1|-|TRBJ1-5
CASSSYTGTAARPQNF
TGTGCCAGCAGTTCATACACCGGGACAGCTGCTAGGCCCCAGAATTTT
>TRBV5-6|-|-|TRBJ1-1
CASSLGQFEAFF
TGTGCCAGCAGCTTAGGACAGTTTGAAGCTTTCTTT
>TRBV7-2|TRBD1|-|TRBJ1-4
CASSLSPTNRGQGKLFF
TGTGCCAGCAGCTTATCCCCGACCAACAGGGGGCAGGGGAAACTGTTTTTT
>TRBV28|-|-|TRBJ1-5
CASYNRSNQPQHF
TGTGCCAGTTATAACAGGTCCAATCAGCCCCAGCATTTT
>TRBV5-1|TRBD1|-|TRBJ2-1
CASNSGTASSYNEQFF
TGCGCCAGCAACTCCGGGACAGCGAGCTCCTACAATGAGCAGTTCTTC
>TRBV4-1|-|-|TRBJ2-3
CASSRSRLDTQYF
TGCGCCAGCAGCCGGAGTCGCTTAGATACGCAGTATTTT
>TRBV30|-|-|TRBJ2-3
CAWSVQDTQYF
TGTGCCTGGAGTGTACAAGATACGCAGTATTTT
>TRBV5-1|-|-|TRBJ2-2
CASSPRDLTKTNTGELFF
TGCGCCAGCAGCCCTCGGGACTTAACAAAAACGAACACCGGGGAGCTGTTTTTT
>TRBV6-5|TRBD1|-|TRBJ2-2
CASVGTGGSGELFF
TGTGCCAGCGTCGGGACAGGGGGGTCCGGGGAGCTGTTTTTT
>TRBV2|-|few|TRBJ2-1
CAIGSTFGQFF
TGTGCCATCGGGTCTACATTCGGCCAGTTCTTC
>TRBV10-2|TRBD1|-|TRBJ1-6
CASSESWTGKSSPLHF
TGCGCCAGCAGTGAGTCATGGACAGGGAAGAGTTCACCCCTCCACTTT